This TCR beta chain was captured in a study of Ad26.COV2.S vaccination and SARS-CoV-2 variants. Study-wide points: Compared with placebo recipients, vaccine recipients had higher spike-specific TCR breadth. Vaccine recipients and placebo recipients showed similar non-spike TCR breadth. There was a possibility that the TCR breadth and depth analyses underestimated total T cell responses. The breadth of spike-specific CD8+ and CD4+ T cell responses after vaccination was reportedly substantial.

The V gene end was trimmed by 2 bases and the J gene end by 8 bases; junction bases not matched to a gene: 7. Germline lookup yields CDR1 MNHEY and CDR2 SVGAGI. This CDR3 comprises 15 residues. As for this clone: Its target is not known.

The data were produced by immunoSEQ multiplex PCR, yet TCRdb's version contains in-frame clones alone and is incomplete. This table holds 97,000 or so clones, 80% found once. The TCR comes from a human donor who had recovered from COVID-19. The chain joins TRBV6-5 to TRBJ2-2; 8 bases match TRBD1. Sequences were derived from peripheral blood, sampled after recovery from COVID-19. The CDR3: CASSYQQGDAGELFF. The CDR3 DNA reads as TGTGCCAGCAGTTACCAACAGGGGGACGCGGGGGAGCTGTTTTTT.